This T cell receptor (beta chain) was observed in a study of T cell responses to AZD1222 COVID-19 vaccine. Findings of the study overall: Repertoires in all cases were sampled only once the peak T cell response had passed. Clonal diversity was possibly underestimated; the donors were predominantly white British and more often female.

A note on this clone: Its antigen remains unidentified.

Profiled with immunoSEQ multiplex PCR; TCRdb holds only in-frame clones, not every one. The data show about 110,000 clones, with around 84% seen just once and under 4% held by the top ten. V shed 4 bases and J shed 3 bases, with 13 bases lying between them. Germline V gene sequence: CDR1 SNHLY, CDR2 FYNNEI. The CDR3 totals 15 residues. This sequence originates from an adult in good health. Specimen: peripheral blood, collected on day 0 of AZD1222 vaccination. The chain couples TRBV2 to TRBJ2-1; D might be TRBD1 (6 bases). The CDR3 DNA sequence: TGTGCCAGCAGTGTTCAAGGACAGAACTACAATGAGCAGTTCTTC. This sequence encodes CASSVQGQNYNEQFF.